One sample yielded the 31 T cell receptor beta chains listed below, sequenced in a study of long-term antiretroviral therapy in people with HIV. The assay used was immunoSEQ (version v3.0), run at survey level. The table came from immunoSEQ multiplex PCR; TCRdb's copy has only in-frame clones and leaves some out. The sample includes tens of thousands of clones, just under 95% of them seen just once. Sequences were derived from unsorted PBMCs, sampled 4.1 years after starting antiretroviral therapy. These receptors all come from a woman between 50 and 59 years old with HIV.

This clone appeared a single time. The V call is TRBV10-1, the J call TRBJ1-1; D call uncertain. V shed 1 base and J shed 3 bases, with 3 bases lying between them. CDR3 length: 12 residues. Germline V gene data show CDR1 as WNHNN and CDR2 as SYGVQD (reference sequence). CDR3 region: CASSELHTEAFF. The CDR3 nucleotides read TGCGCCAGCAGTGAGTTGCACACTGAAGCTTTCTTT.

With regard to this clone: An end of the junction differs from the germline gene, which may be a read error. The chain combines TRBV2 with TRBJ2-2; the match to TRBD2 covers 7 bases. This CDR3 comprises 15 residues. Germline CDR1 is SNHLY and CDR2 is FYNNEI. The CDR3 DNA sequence: TGTGCCAGCAGGGAAGGGAGGGCCCTTCGAGGGGAGCTGTTTTTT. This codes for CASREGRALRGELFF.

The genes are TRBV4-2 and TRBJ2-7, with D possibly TRBD1 on 5 matching bases. The germline V and J ends were trimmed by 0 bases and 2 bases, with 26 bases remaining between them. The CDR3 sequence is 20 residues long. Germline V gene lookup returns CDR1 LGHNA and CDR2 YNFKEQ. CDR3 sequence: CASSQDSGFAGVSSPYEQYF. As DNA, the CDR3 is TGTGCCAGCAGCCAAGATTCAGGGTTCGCAGGAGTCTCATCTCCCTACGAGCAGTACTTC.

The rearrangement uses TRBV5-1 and TRBJ1-6; 8 bases fit TRBD1. The V gene end was trimmed by 3 bases and the J gene end by 7 bases; junction bases not matched to a gene: 3. CDR3 length: 14 residues. Germline values: CDR1 SGHRS, CDR2 YFSETQ. The CDR3 sequence is CASSSGQANSPLHF. In DNA, the CDR3 is TGCGCCAGCAGCTCGGGACAGGCCAATTCACCCCTCCACTTT.

V and J are TRBV4-2 and TRBJ2-2; D possibly corresponds to TRBD2 (6 bases). The CDR3 runs to 16 residues. The V gene lost 3 bases and the J gene lost 5 bases, with 16 bases spanning the gap. Germline CDR1 is LGHNA and CDR2 is YNFKEQ. This chain's CDR3 is CASSQSSGVRTGELFF. CDR3 nucleotide sequence: TGTGCCAGCAGCCAGAGCTCGGGGGTGAGGACCGGGGAGCTGTTTTTT.

The chain carries TRBV7-9 and TRBJ1-2, with TRBD1 as a possible D gene (6 bases). Germline V gene sequence: CDR1 SEHNR, CDR2 FQNEAQ (reference sequence). V was pared by 2 bases and J by 8 bases, with 18 bases between. This CDR3 comprises 15 residues. The CDR3: CASSLTQGNTFGYTF. CDR3 DNA sequence: TGTGCCAGCAGCTTAACTCAGGGGAATACGTTCGGCTACACCTTC.

V usage is TRBV6-1 and J usage is TRBJ2-7, with D possibly matching TRBD1 (6 bases). This CDR3 has 18 residues. V was shortened by 3 bases and J by 6 bases, with 27 bases between the two germline ends. Germline CDR1 reads MNHNS; CDR2 reads SASEGT. CDR3 nucleotide sequence: TGTGCCAGCAGTGAGCACACTCGGGGATTGACAGGTTCTTCCGAGCAGTACTTC. As protein: CASSEHTRGLTGSSEQYF.

The chain links TRBV2 to TRBJ1-5; TRBD1 matches at 12 bases. The CDR3 sequence is 17 residues long. Germline trimming cut 6 bases from V and 5 bases from J; bases unmatched to any gene: 11. Germline V gene sequence: CDR1 SNHLY, CDR2 FYNNEI. The CDR3 sequence is CASRRVPGQGADQPQHF. For the CDR3, the DNA is TGTGCCAGCAGGCGAGTGCCGGGACAGGGGGCCGATCAGCCCCAGCATTTT.

This chain joins TRBV14 and TRBJ2-1; the match to TRBD2 covers 10 bases. The germline V gene has CDR1 SGHDN and CDR2 FVKESK. V trimming: 2 bases; J trimming: 4 bases; junction bases outside the gene matches: 8. The CDR3 is 17 amino acids. The CDR3 sequence is CASSQFSGGNRYNEQFF. CDR3 coding DNA: TGTGCCAGCAGCCAATTTAGCGGGGGGAATAGATACAATGAGCAGTTCTTC. Using reference TRBV14 and TRBJ2-1 for the parts outside the CDR3, the full variable domain is EAGVTQFPSHSVIEKGQTVTLRCDPISGHDNLYWYRRVMGKEIKFLLHFVKESKQDESGMPNNRFLAERTGGTYSTLKVQPAELEDSGVYFCASSQFSGGNRYNEQFFGPGTRLTVL.

CDR3 sequence reads: CASSYRGQGGYGYTF. DNA for the CDR3: TGTGCCAGCAGTTACAGAGGACAGGGGGGCTATGGCTACACCTTC. The gene calls are TRBV6-5 and TRBJ1-2; 10 bases agree with TRBD1. Germline loops: CDR1 MNHEY, CDR2 SVGAGI. CDR3 size: 15 residues. V lost 2 bases, J lost 4 bases, and 4 bases stayed unmatched.

V gene TRBV19 combines with J gene TRBJ1-1; unclear D gene. CDR1 is LNHDA and CDR2 is SQIVND in the germline V gene (reference sequence). This CDR3 has 13 amino acids. V lost 6 bases and J lost 4, with 12 bases in between. The CDR3 loop is CASRRASGTEAFF. The DNA for the CDR3 is TGTGCCAGTAGGCGTGCCAGTGGCACTGAAGCTTTCTTT.

The rearrangement uses TRBV27 and TRBJ2-7; the match to TRBD1 covers 8 bases. CDR1 is MNHEY, CDR2 SMNVEV, per germline (reference sequence). The CDR3 totals 15 residues. The ends lost 5 bases at V and 1 base at J; junction bases unmatched: 7. CDR3 in DNA: TGTGCCAGCAGTCTCCGACAGGGGAAGTCCTACGAGCAGTACTTC. Protein product: CASSLRQGKSYEQYF.

The chain joins TRBV4-1 to TRBJ1-6; 7 bases are a match to TRBD1. CDR1 MGHRA and CDR2 YSYEKL come from the germline V gene. The CDR3 covers 16 residues. V shed 3 bases and J 7 bases; nucleotides not matched to a gene: 9. CDR3 loop: CASSQGPGQLNSPLHF. The CDR3 DNA reads TGCGCCAGCAGCCAGGGACCGGGACAGCTAAATTCACCCCTCCACTTT.

V usage is TRBV5-6 and J usage is TRBJ1-3; 8 bases align to TRBD1. This CDR3 region has 19 residues. V was pared by 0 bases and J by 2 bases, with 13 bases of the junction left unmatched. Germline V gene data show CDR1 as SGHDT and CDR2 as YYEEEE. CDR3 in amino acids: CASSLAVGAGGFTGNTIYF. The CDR3 coding sequence is TGTGCCAGCAGCTTGGCAGTTGGGGCAGGGGGCTTCACTGGAAACACCATATATTTT. Filled out from reference TRBV5-6 and TRBJ1-3, the complete variable domain reads DAGVTQSPTHLIKTRGQQVTLRCSPKSGHDTVSWYQQALGQGPQFIFQYYEEEERQRGNFPDRFSGHQFPNYSSELNVNALLLGDSALYLCASSLAVGAGGFTGNTIYFGEGSWLTVV.

The V gene is TRBV11-2, the J gene TRBJ2-1, with D possibly being TRBD1 or TRBD2 (6 bases each). CDR1 SGHAT and CDR2 FQNNGV come from the germline V gene. V lost 3 bases and J lost 2, with 8 bases in between. This CDR3 has 14 amino acids. Here the CDR3 reads CASSFGGTYNEQFF. DNA of the CDR3: TGTGCCAGCAGCTTCGGGGGCACCTACAATGAGCAGTTCTTC.

The genes are TRBV7-3 and TRBJ2-1; 10 bases match TRBD2. V lost 2 bases to trimming and J lost 6 bases; unmatched junction nucleotides: 10. This CDR3 is built from 17 residues. The germline gives CDR1 SGHTA, CDR2 FQGTGA. The CDR3: CASSLPQRGGFSNEQFF. DNA for the CDR3: TGTGCCAGCAGCTTACCCCAGCGGGGGGGCTTTAGCAATGAGCAGTTCTTC.

The rearrangement links TRBV13 to TRBJ2-7, with TRBD1 matching 9 bases. CDR3 length: 12 amino acids. Germline V lookup: CDR1 PRHDT, CDR2 FYEKMQ (reference sequence). The V and J ends lost 3 bases and 7 bases, in that order; junction bases with no gene match: 1. The CDR3 is CASSLDRGEQYF. The CDR3 coding sequence is TGTGCCAGCAGCTTGGACAGGGGAGAGCAGTACTTC. Together with reference TRBV13 and TRBJ2-7, the CDR3 gives the full variable domain: AAGVIQSPRHLIKEKRETATLKCYPIPRHDTVYWYQQGPGQDPQFLISFYEKMQSDKGSIPDRFSAQQFSDYHSELNMSSLELGDSALYFCASSLDRGEQYFGPGTRLTVT.

The CDR3, as DNA: TGTGCCAGCAGCTTAGAGTCGAGGGTTTGGACAGATACGCAGTATTTT. This encodes CASSLESRVWTDTQYF. This chain uses TRBV7-2 with TRBJ2-3; D is perhaps TRBD2 (5 bases). Trimming stripped 1 base from V and 3 bases from J, with 14 bases between. CDR3 size: 16 residues. Per the germline V gene, CDR1 is SGHTA and CDR2 is FQGNSA.

The J gene is TRBJ1-2, the V gene TRBV28; D is ambiguous. CDR3 length equals 13 residues. The V end lost 3 bases, the J end lost 0 bases, and 5 bases lay between the germline ends. Germline V lookup: CDR1 MDHEN, CDR2 SYDVKM. The chain's CDR3 is CASSFSANYGYTF. The CDR3 bases are TGTGCCAGCAGTTTCTCGGCTAACTATGGCTACACCTTC.

The chain is built from TRBV6-5 and TRBJ2-7, with 9 nucleotides matching TRBD1. The V segment lost 6 bases and the J segment 3 bases; nucleotides outside the gene matches: 9. CDR1 and CDR2 (germline): MNHEY, SVGAGI. The CDR3 has 15 amino acids. CDR3 sequence: CASRSTGGSGYEQYF. CDR3 DNA: TGTGCCAGCAGATCCACAGGGGGCTCGGGCTACGAGCAGTACTTC.

The chain links TRBV5-1 to TRBJ2-7, with 9 bases lining up with TRBD1. Germline V gives CDR1 SGHRS, CDR2 YFSETQ. The CDR3 loop spans 14 amino acids. The V gene end was trimmed by 4 bases and the J gene end by 6 bases; junction bases not matched to a gene: 8. This chain's CDR3 is CASSPRTGESEQYF. The CDR3 coding sequence is TGCGCCAGCAGCCCTAGGACAGGGGAGAGCGAGCAGTACTTC.

CDR3 residues: CASSLTGRQGKGSYNEQFF. DNA of the CDR3: TGTGCCAGCAGCCTCACCGGTAGGCAGGGGAAAGGGTCCTACAATGAGCAGTTCTTC. The rearrangement joins TRBV7-3 to TRBJ2-1, with D maybe TRBD1 (6 bases). V lost 5 bases to trimming and J lost 1 base, with 24 bases between them. Germline CDR1 and CDR2: SGHTA and FQGTGA. CDR3 length: 19 amino acids.

V is TRBV4-2 and J is TRBJ2-3, with TRBD2 identical over 10 bases. The CDR3 has 15 amino acids. V lost 4 bases to trimming and J lost 4 bases; unmatched junction nucleotides: 5. CDR1 and CDR2 (germline): LGHNA, YNFKEQ. CDR3 sequence reads: CASSRTSGEADTQYF. The CDR3 DNA reads TGTGCCAGCAGCCGAACTAGCGGGGAGGCAGATACGCAGTATTTT.

V is TRBV11-3 and J is TRBJ2-3; unclear D gene. There are 14 residues in the CDR3. Trimming shortened V by 5 bases and J by 0 bases, and 9 bases separated the two germline ends. Germline V gives CDR1 SGHNT, CDR2 YENEEA. In nucleotides, the CDR3 is TGTGCCAGCAGCCAAGGACCTAGCACAGATACGCAGTATTTT. Its translation is CASSQGPSTDTQYF. Full variable domain (remainder filled in from reference TRBV11-3 and TRBJ2-3): EAGVVQSPRYKIIEKKQPVAFWCNPISGHNTLYWYLQNLGQGPELLIRYENEEAVDDSQLPKDRFSAERLKGVDSTLKIQPAELGDSAVYLCASSQGPSTDTQYFGPGTRLTVL.

The chain couples TRBV5-8 to TRBJ2-1; D gene unclear. Trimming removed 3 bases from V and 4 bases from J, with 14 bases in between. The CDR3 is 15 residues long. CDR1 SGHTS and CDR2 YDEGEE come from the germline V gene. The DNA of the CDR3 is TGTGCCAGCAGCTCGCGACCGCCACCTTACAATGAGCAGTTCTTC. It translates to CASSSRPPPYNEQFF.

The gene calls are TRBV4-1 and TRBJ1-3; D unclear. V gave up 4 bases and J gave up 4 bases, with 20 bases separating them. From germline, CDR1 is MGHRA and CDR2 YSYEKL. The CDR3 spans 17 residues. This chain's CDR3 is CASSRTALGNPGNTIYF. CDR3 bases: TGCGCCAGCAGCCGCACCGCTCTAGGGAACCCCGGAAACACCATATATTTT.

The chain couples TRBV18 to TRBJ1-4; unclear D gene. CDR3 length: 14 residues. V dropped 1 base and J dropped 6 bases, with 9 bases sitting between them. Looked up from germline, CDR1 is KGHSH and CDR2 is LQKENI. CDR3 in DNA: TGTGCCAGCTCACCACAGGGCTCCGATGAAAAACTGTTTTTT. It specifies CASSPQGSDEKLFF.

The chain couples TRBV7-2 to TRBJ2-5; possibly TRBD2 for D (5 bases). CDR3 length equals 14 residues. The germline V and J ends were trimmed by 5 bases and 0 bases, with 10 bases remaining between them. Germline V CDR1 and CDR2: SGHTA, FQGNSA. The CDR3 spells CASSTPRDQETQYF. In nucleotides, the CDR3 is TGTGCCAGCAGCACCCCGAGGGACCAAGAGACCCAGTACTTC. Filled out from reference TRBV7-2 and TRBJ2-5, the complete variable domain reads GAGVSQSPSNKVTEKGKDVELRCDPISGHTALYWYRQSLGQGLEFLIYFQGNSAPDKSGLPSDRFSAERTGGSVSTLTIQRTQQEDSAVYLCASSTPRDQETQYFGPGTRLLVL.

The V call is TRBV10-3, the J call TRBJ2-7; the D gene is possibly TRBD1 (5 bases). This CDR3 comprises 14 residues. V was shortened by 4 bases and J by 0 bases, with 10 bases between the two germline ends. CDR1 and CDR2 from the germline V gene are ENHRY and SYGVKD. CDR3 amino acids: CAISVQGNSYEQYF. As DNA, the CDR3 is TGTGCCATCAGTGTTCAGGGAAACTCCTACGAGCAGTACTTC.

This chain uses TRBV7-2 with TRBJ1-2; 7 nucleotides agree with TRBD1. The CDR3 covers 15 residues. Trimming removed 2 bases from V and 0 bases from J; junction bases left unmatched: 3. Germline-derived CDR1 and CDR2 are SGHTA and FQGNSA. The CDR3 here is CASSLLQGSNYGYTF. Written as DNA, the CDR3 is TGTGCCAGCAGCTTATTACAGGGGTCTAACTATGGCTACACCTTC. The variable domain in full, completed from reference TRBV7-2 and TRBJ1-2, reads GAGVSQSPSNKVTEKGKDVELRCDPISGHTALYWYRQSLGQGLEFLIYFQGNSAPDKSGLPSDRFSAERTGGSVSTLTIQRTQQEDSAVYLCASSLLQGSNYGYTFGSGTRLTVV.

The rearrangement uses TRBV4-1 and TRBJ1-1; D is perhaps TRBD1 (5 bases). The germline V and J ends were trimmed by 0 bases and 3 bases, with 8 bases remaining between them. This CDR3 is built from 14 residues. Germline V gives CDR1 MGHRA, CDR2 YSYEKL. The CDR3 loop is CASSQEGGYTEAFF. Written as DNA, the CDR3 is TGCGCCAGCAGCCAAGAGGGGGGGTACACTGAAGCTTTCTTT.